The 9 T cell receptor beta chains below were found in one sample sequenced in a study of cytomegalovirus exposure and HLA in healthy donors. PCR amplification relied on 60 Vbeta primers (plus 13 Jbeta primers). Assay used: immunoSEQ multiplex PCR; TCRdb lists only in-frame clones, some missing. The sample lists approximately 100,000 clones, over 65% occurring once. Sequenced: PBMCs. Receptors were obtained from a female donor in good health and CMV-seropositive.

V gene TRBV7-6 combines with J gene TRBJ1-1; possible D gene TRBD1, 5 bases. The CDR3 sequence is 15 residues long. V shed 5 bases and J shed 4 bases, with 17 bases lying between them. Germline CDR1 and CDR2: SGHVS and FNYEAQ. This CDR3 reads CASSPGLGQSTEAFF. The CDR3 DNA follows: TGTGCCAGCAGCCCCGGGCTAGGACAATCCACTGAAGCTTTCTTT. The whole variable domain, remainder taken from reference TRBV7-6 and TRBJ1-1, is GAGVSQSPRYKVTKRGQDVALRCDPISGHVSLYWYRQALGQGPEFLTYFNYEAQQDKSGLPNDRFSAERPEGSISTLTIQRTEQRDSAMYRCASSPGLGQSTEAFFGQGTRLTVV.

V and J are TRBV6-5 and TRBJ2-7; 8 nucleotides agree with TRBD1. The ends lost 11 bases at V and 2 bases at J; junction bases unmatched: 11. Germline CDR1 reads MNHEY; CDR2 reads SVGAGI. The CDR3 is 14 residues long. The CDR3 DNA sequence: TGTGCCTCAAAAGGGGACAGGAGAACCTACGAGCAGTACTTC. Its translation is CASKGDRRTYEQYF.

The CDR3 sequence: CASSLDRGRYGYTF. CDR3 nucleotide sequence: TGCGCCAGCAGCTTGGACAGGGGTCGATATGGCTACACCTTC. The rearrangement uses TRBV5-1 and TRBJ1-2; 7 bases agree with TRBD1. The V gene end was trimmed by 0 bases and the J gene end by 5 bases; junction bases not matched to a gene: 4. CDR1 SGHRS and CDR2 YFSETQ come from the germline V gene. The CDR3 consists of 14 residues.

The chain combines TRBV5-1 with TRBJ2-3; D unresolved. Germline V gene sequence: CDR1 SGHRS, CDR2 YFSETQ. Trimming took off 0 bases at V and 1 base at J, with 6 bases between the two ends. The CDR3 is 14 residues long. This CDR3 reads CASSLGHRTDTQYF. CDR3 DNA sequence: TGCGCCAGCAGCTTGGGACATCGCACAGATACGCAGTATTTT. Using reference TRBV5-1 and TRBJ2-3 for the parts outside the CDR3, the full variable domain is KAGVTQTPRYLIKTRGQQVTLSCSPISGHRSVSWYQQTPGQGLQFLFEYFSETQRNKGNFPGRFSGRQFSNSRSEMNVSTLELGDSALYLCASSLGHRTDTQYFGPGTRLTVL.

The sample holds a few counts of this clone. J is TRBJ2-2 and V is TRBV4-2, with 8 bases fitting TRBD2. The CDR3 is made up of 15 amino acids. Germline V gene lookup returns CDR1 LGHNA and CDR2 YNFKEQ. The junction had 4 bases not matched to a gene; V was cut back by 4 bases and J by 3 bases. CDR3 in amino acids: CASSLSAGDTGELFF. In DNA form, the CDR3 reads TGTGCCAGCAGCCTATCAGCGGGGGACACCGGGGAGCTGTTTTTT.

The chain couples TRBV18 to TRBJ1-2, with D possibly being TRBD1 (6 bases). CDR1 and CDR2 (germline): KGHSH, LQKENI. This CDR3 has 14 residues. V lost 3 bases and J lost 5, with 13 bases in between. CDR3 bases: TGTGCCAGCTCACCCCGGGACCAGGGGTATGGCTACACCTTC. Its protein product is CASSPRDQGYGYTF. The full variable domain, its missing parts supplied by reference TRBV18 and TRBJ1-2, is NAGVMQNPRHLVRRRGQEARLRCSPMKGHSHVYWYRQLPEEGLKFMVYLQKENIIDESGMPKERFSAEFPKEGPSILRIQQVVRGDSAAYFCASSPRDQGYGYTFGSGTRLTVV.

Worth noting for this clone: Its ends do not fully match the called genes, so a read error is possible. This chain joins TRBV7-2 and TRBJ2-1, with TRBD2 matching 10 bases. The CDR3 spans 16 residues. The germline gives CDR1 SGHTA, CDR2 FQGNSA. CDR3 sequence reads: CASRLESSGSHNEQFF. CDR3 nucleotides: TGTGCCAGCAGATTAGAATCTAGCGGGAGTCACAATGAGCAGTTCTTC. The complete variable domain, with remaining parts taken from reference TRBV7-2 and TRBJ2-1, reads GAGVSQSPSNKVTEKGKDVELRCDPISGHTALYWYRQSLGQGLEFLIYFQGNSAPDKSGLPSDRFSAERTGGSVSTLTIQRTQQEDSAVYLCASRLESSGSHNEQFFGPGTRLTVL.

The V gene is TRBV5-1, the J gene TRBJ2-2; the match to TRBD1 covers 8 bases. The germline CDR1 and CDR2 sequences are SGHRS and YFSETQ. CDR3 length: 17 residues. V shed 1 base and J 0 bases; nucleotides not matched to a gene: 5. CDR3 sequence: CASSLLGQGANTGELFF. CDR3 sequence (DNA): TGCGCCAGCAGCTTGCTAGGACAGGGTGCGAACACCGGGGAGCTGTTTTTT.

The V call is TRBV18, the J call TRBJ1-2; possibly TRBD1 for D (5 bases). V was trimmed by 0 bases and J by 8 bases, leaving 13 bases between them. The CDR3 is 14 amino acids. Germline V lookup: CDR1 KGHSH, CDR2 LQKENI. CDR3 nucleotide sequence: TGTGCCAGCTCACCACCGCCGCAGGGCAACGGCTACACCTTC. Its translation is CASSPPPQGNGYTF.